This is a list of T cell receptor beta chains from one sample in a study of siplizumab effects on memory and regulatory T cells. TCRdb's table, derived via immunoSEQ multiplex PCR, lists solely in-frame clones and lacks some. The profile shows approximately 52,000 clones, 95% to 97% of them singletons. The source material was naive CD4+ T cells sorted from blood. The receptors stem from a human donor in good health. Each CDR3 is given without its conserved first and last residue.

TRBV30 | AWSVNGNTIY
TRBV28 | ASSFPGQSNQPQH
TRBV7-7 | ASSKGQYEKLF
TRBV12-5 | ASGLTNTDTQY
TRBV2 | ASSEWEGASGNTIY
TRBV14 | ASSRLRGATEAF
TRBV19 | ATRGTSVTGELF
TRBV5-6 | ASSLTSYEQY
TRBV10-1 | ASSSGDPPYEQY
TRBV10-1 | ASSAPGQPGANVLT
TRBV6-1 | ASRGRANEKLF
TRBV7-3 | ASSPAGRSYEQY
TRBV10-3 | AIRASGSTDTQY
TRBV7-9 | ASSSDSGTPGTQY
TRBV5-1 | ASRPLGQLGEQF
TRBV7-3 | ASSLMTGPGANVLT
TRBV19 | ASSIHSSYEQY
TRBV18 | ASSQQRQGDIQY
TRBV6-6 | ASSYGTPNTGELF
TRBV6-5 | ASSRDGKNIQY
TRBV2 | ASSQGYTEAF
TRBV7-2 | ASSSLTSGRHEQY
TRBV25-1 | ASSRHGGGARETQY
TRBV5-1 | ASSLGHLGYQETQY
TRBV19 | ASSIPRTSGTYNEQF
TRBV6-5 | ASIADGNTEAF
TRBV10-3 | AISESRDSPLH
TRBV7-9 | ASSSTSAKAYNEQF
TRBV10-3 | AITAGTSGVRSYEQY
TRBV5-4 | ASRSIVVNEQF
TRBV6-1 | ASSGSGLAGESGTQY
TRBV6-1 | ASTLDIPNEQF
TRBV6-8 | ASNLGDRGSRYEQY
TRBV9 | ASSVGNFAGANVLT
TRBV6-6 | ASSPRQGSGYGYT
TRBV14 | ASSQVTSTYNEQF
TRBV19 | ATELGGGQPQH
TRBV7-2 | ASSFEGQGQPQH
TRBV5-1 | ASSIDTEAF
TRBV9 | ASSAGGTAYTEAF
TRBV27 | ASSSRQGVSNQPQH
TRBV7-8 | ASSRGGLTEAF
TRBV19 | ASSIARATGELF
TRBV2 | ASRTGAYEQY
TRBV5-1 | ASSPNRPNQETQY
TRBV7-2 | ASSPRQGSREKLF
TRBV1 | TSSPTGFTGELF
TRBV15 | ATSRGGTGEEQY
TRBV18 | ASSSPQRTEAF
TRBV19 | ASSFRPGPGPQH
TRBV30 | AWSYEGAGSPLH
TRBV18 | ASSPGLNTEAF
TRBV9 | ASSVAPSGRAGEQF
TRBV11-3 | ASTGGRHPPWDEQF
TRBV19 | ASSRALGPELSYEQY